In its sample, the clone carrying this T cell receptor (beta chain) was seen a few times. Participants had their cohort set by participant-reported clinical history. Cohort 3 recovery required two negative PCRs, clearance, or symptom resolution. Authors' methods: For nucleated cells, counts were estimated from reference gene primer amplification. The method was immunoSEQ multiplex PCR; TCRdb's version includes in-frame clones alone and lacks a portion of them. V and J calls and clone size are given by that table; D and trimming were obtained from the DNA. The table has nearly 200,000 clones, about 86% seen once. The entry originates in a study of blood T cell repertoires in COVID-19. V was shortened by 1 base and J by 3 bases, with 22 bases between the two germline ends. This CDR3 is 19 amino acids long. Per germline, CDR1 MDHEN and CDR2 SYDVKM.

Material for sequencing was PBMCs or T cells enriched from blood (not recorded which). The chain uses TRBV28 and TRBJ1-3, with TRBD1 as a possible D gene (5 bases). This TCR was recovered from a man aged 35-49 years who had recovered from COVID-19. CDR3 loop: CASSLYGRWGVHVGNTIYF. In nucleotides, the CDR3 is TGTGCCAGCAGTTTATATGGCCGGTGGGGGGTCCATGTTGGAAACACCATATATTTT.